This is a list of T cell receptor beta chains from one sample in a study of OX40 agonist ivuxolimab in advanced cancers. Sequencing used immunoSEQ multiplex PCR; TCRdb keeps in-frame clones, though not all of them. The sample includes under 20,000 clones, around 78% of them seen just once. The sequencing used CD4+ or CD8+ T cells sorted from blood, collected in a trial of the OX40 agonist ivuxolimab. All receptors come from an adult with an advanced solid tumor such as melanoma, head and neck, liver or kidney cancer. The conserved cysteine and the conserved F or W are not part of the CDR3 here.

cdr3_length,v_call,j_call,cdr3_aa
12,TRBV15,TRBJ2-7,ATSSPGLAYEQY
13,TRBV11-2,TRBJ1-2,ASSAYRGGYYGYT
14,TRBV27,TRBJ2-2,ASSSHRDSNTGELF
13,TRBV30,TRBJ2-2,AWCHVNIGTGELF
11,TRBV7-9,TRBJ1-2,ASSFTDVYGYT
13,TRBV28,TRBJ1-5,ASSSDRGSNQPQH
15,TRBV7-6,TRBJ2-1,ASSLDSGRWSYNEQF
13,TRBV7-9,TRBJ2-1,ASSPPRGQTNEQF
14,TRBV19,TRBJ2-7,ASSTFAATGGYEQY
12,TRBV10-2,TRBJ1-6,ASSYRDPRAPLH
12,TRBV4-1,TRBJ1-1,ASSQALGRTEAF
14,TRBV4-1,TRBJ1-1,ASSHPWQGLNTEAF
13,TRBV4-3,TRBJ1-2,ASSQILLANYGYT
13,TRBV4-1,TRBJ2-3,ASSLRGALTDTQY
12,TRBV11-2,TRBJ2-1,ASSSGTSVNEQF
14,TRBV11-3,TRBJ2-3,ASSSRDNPGVDTQY
16,TRBV5-6,TRBJ1-1,ASSLSGPGTGGRTEAF
14,TRBV14,TRBJ1-4,ASSQAGEGWNEKLF
11,TRBV6-6,TRBJ1-1,ASSEGQNTEAF
12,TRBV6-1,TRBJ2-5,ASSDSGGWETQY
14,TRBV18,TRBJ1-1,ASSPNRGDGNTEAF
12,TRBV19,TRBJ2-7,ASSMQAGVNEQY
13,TRBV11-2,.,ASSLGGRATYEQY
14,TRBV27,TRBJ1-6,ASSLYGTGINSPLH
11,TRBV10-3,TRBJ1-2,AISEPSGILYT
10,TRBV11-2,TRBJ2-7,ASYSGGLEQY
14,TRBV7-2,TRBJ2-3,ASSWGAGGSADTQY
10,TRBV7-9,TRBJ2-1,ASSSRAGEQF
14,TRBV28,TRBJ2-3,ASSLGLAGGLDTQY
16,TRBV14,TRBJ2-1,ASSQGFDSRSSYNEQF
13,TRBV28,TRBJ1-2,ASSSRRTANYGYT
12,TRBV15,TRBJ2-7,ATSRVPVLDEQY
12,TRBV11-2,TRBJ2-7,ASSLVQGAYEQY
11,TRBV27,TRBJ1-5,ASRPTGDQPQH
14,TRBV28,TRBJ2-7,ASSPLGPDDSYEQY
14,TRBV27,TRBJ2-5,ASSEGLAGLQETQY
17,TRBV30,TRBJ2-1,AWSAAGLAGDLPWDEQF
10,TRBV2,TRBJ1-2,ASSEGDYGYT
12,TRBV19,TRBJ1-3,ASSTSGSGNTIY
14,TRBV9,TRBJ2-2,ASSGGGVTNTGELF
14,TRBV15,TRBJ1-1,ATSRDRWGIGTEAF
11,TRBV11-2,TRBJ2-7,ASSLAGAYEQY
18,TRBV27,TRBJ2-2,ASSPFLVRGPETNTGELF
14,TRBV4-2,TRBJ2-1,ASSQEAGGPGNEQF
13,TRBV5-6,TRBJ2-7,ASSLAAGDPYEQY